The 17 T cell receptor beta chains below come from one sample, sequenced in a study of CD8 T cells in ankylosing spondylitis. TCRdb re-derived calls from the 5' RACE reads in MiXCR, one entry per CDR3 protein. Of some 400,000 distinct CDR3 sequences in the sample, under 25% are singletons; the top ten hold approximately 16%. Overall study results and limits: Ankylosing spondylitis blood appeared to carry a characteristic TCR beta motif of roughly 8 highly homologous variants.

These receptors have no identified antigens. Sample: blood, either unsorted or a sorted T cell fraction (not recorded which). Source of these receptors: a male donor with ankylosing spondylitis.

The rearrangement links TRBV18 to TRBJ1-5; TRBD1 is a possible D gene (5 bases). The CDR3 runs to 14 residues. CDR1 is KGHSH, CDR2 LQKENI, per germline. Trimming pared 3 bases from V and 5 bases from J, leaving 11 bases between. CDR3 sequence reads: CASSPGGGDQPQHF. The CDR3 nucleotides read TGTGCCAGCTCACCCGGGGGAGGGGATCAGCCCCAGCATTTT.

This clonotype was seen only a few times. CDR3 in DNA: TGCAGCGTTGAGGGGTCGGCCTCCTACGAGCAGTACTTC. Its translation: CSVEGSASYEQYF. The chain uses TRBV29-1 and TRBJ2-7; unclear D gene. The CDR3 extends over 13 amino acids. Germline CDR1 reads SQVTM; CDR2 reads ANQGSEA. The V end lost 3 bases, the J end lost 0 bases, and 9 bases lay between the germline ends.

There are a few counts of this clonotype. The chain uses TRBV12-3 or TRBV12-4 and TRBJ2-7; no clear D. The CDR3 length is 14 residues. Trimming removed 2 bases from V and 5 bases from J, with 13 bases in between. The CDR3 here is CASSLLSSSNEQYF. In DNA form, the CDR3 reads TGTGCCAGCAGTTTACTCTCCTCTTCAAACGAGCAGTACTTC.

The chain recombines TRBV4-1 with TRBJ2-7; D is ambiguous. This CDR3 has 15 residues. Trimming took 0 bases from V and 8 from J, leaving 17 bases between them. CDR1 and CDR2 (germline): MGHRA, YSYEKL. DNA of the CDR3: TGCGCCAGCAGCCAAGAACTGCGAATACCTACGAAGCAGTACTTC. Its protein product is CASSQELRIPTKQYF.

The V gene is TRBV7-2, the J gene TRBJ2-7, with 10 bases matching TRBD2. The V gene end was trimmed by 1 base and the J gene end by 0 bases; junction bases not matched to a gene: 6. The CDR3 totals 17 residues. Germline CDR1 is SGHTA and CDR2 is FQGNSA. Here the CDR3 reads CASSLVASGSSSYEQYF. CDR3 sequence (DNA): TGTGCCAGCAGCTTAGTGGCTAGCGGGAGCAGCTCCTACGAGCAGTACTTC.

V usage is TRBV28 and J usage is TRBJ1-1; TRBD1 agrees at 8 bases. V lost 6 bases and J lost 7; bases outside the gene matches: 13. Germline-derived CDR1 and CDR2 are MDHEN and SYDVKM. The CDR3 runs 15 residues. The CDR3 is CASSLLPGQESEAFF. CDR3 bases: TGTGCCAGCAGCCTTCTTCCGGGACAGGAGAGTGAAGCTTTCTTT.

The CDR3 sequence is CSASPGYGTDTQYF. The DNA for the CDR3 is TGCAGTGCTAGTCCTGGGTACGGCACAGATACGCAGTATTTT. The chain carries TRBV20-1 and TRBJ2-3, with D hard to call. The CDR3 is made up of 14 amino acids. Trimming left V 3 bases short and J 1 base short, with 11 bases between. Germline V gene data show CDR1 as DFQATT and CDR2 as SNEGSKA (reference sequence).

This sequence joins TRBV20-1 and TRBJ2-1, with D tentatively TRBD1 or TRBD2 (5 bases each). The CDR3 spans 18 residues. V lost 3 bases, J lost 1 base, and 22 bases lay in between. Looked up from germline, CDR1 is DFQATT and CDR2 is SNEGSKA (reference sequence). The DNA for the CDR3 is TGCAGTGCTAGTTTACGAGGGACGAAGAATTATTCCTACAATGAGCAGTTCTTC. This translates into CSASLRGTKNYSYNEQFF.

This clonotype has just a few counts. The chain carries TRBV27 and TRBJ2-1; perhaps TRBD1 as D (5 bases). Trimming stripped 2 bases from V and 7 bases from J, with 15 bases between. This CDR3 comprises 15 residues. Germline-derived CDR1 and CDR2 are MNHEY and SMNVEV (reference sequence). The CDR3 DNA reads TGTGCCAGCAGTTTAAGTCAAGGGGTCCGGAATGAGCAGTTCTTC. Residues: CASSLSQGVRNEQFF.

The chain joins TRBV12-3 or TRBV12-4 to TRBJ1-5; D is unresolved. With 6 bases removed from V and 7 bases from J, the gap between germline ends came to 16 bases. There are 14 residues in the CDR3. Here the CDR3 DNA reads TGTGCCAGCAGCCTCCTACTCAGCGGACAGCCCCAGCATTTT. This codes for CASSLLLSGQPQHF.

For the CDR3, the DNA is TGTGCCAGCAGCACAGGCCCCTATAATTCACCCCTCCACTTT. This sequence encodes CASSTGPYNSPLHF. The chain employs TRBV9 and TRBJ1-6, with D possibly matching TRBD1 (5 bases). CDR3 length equals 14 residues. The V gene's germline CDR1 is SGDLS and CDR2 YYNGEE. V lost 4 bases to trimming and J lost 2 bases, with 7 bases between them. The whole variable domain, remainder taken from reference TRBV9 and TRBJ1-6, is DSGVTQTPKHLITATGQRVTLRCSPRSGDLSVYWYQQSLDQGLQFLIQYYNGEERAKGNILERFSAQQFPDLHSELNLSSLELGDSALYFCASSTGPYNSPLHFGNGTRLTVT.

The V call is TRBV20-1, the J call TRBJ2-1; D unresolved. The germline V gene has CDR1 DFQATT and CDR2 SNEGSKA (reference sequence). The CDR3 is 16 amino acids. Trimming removed 0 bases at V and 1 base at J, with 13 bases between. CDR3 region: CSARDRRPTSYNEQFF. The CDR3 DNA is TGCAGTGCTAGAGATAGGCGGCCCACATCCTACAATGAGCAGTTCTTC.

The DNA of the CDR3 is TGCGCCAGCAGCTCGGAATCCCGTGCGTATGGCTACACCTTC. Amino acid sequence: CASSSESRAYGYTF. The chain uses TRBV5-1 and TRBJ1-2; D gene ambiguous. The V end was cut by 3 bases, the J end by 5 bases, with 14 bases between. The CDR3 extends over 14 amino acids. Per the germline V gene, CDR1 is SGHRS and CDR2 is YFSETQ.

This clonotype was counted between two and nine times. The rearrangement joins TRBV11-2 to TRBJ2-2; D is possibly TRBD2 (5 bases). V was pared by 5 bases and J by 5 bases, with 15 bases between. CDR3 size: 15 residues. The germline gives CDR1 SGHAT, CDR2 FQNNGV. The DNA for the CDR3 is TGTGCCAGCAGCCCAGGACGTCCGGGGACCGGGGAGCTGTTTTTT. It codes for CASSPGRPGTGELFF. Drawing the rest from reference TRBV11-2 and TRBJ2-2, the complete variable domain is EAGVAQSPRYKIIEKRQSVAFWCNPISGHATLYWYQQILGQGPKLLIQFQNNGVVDDSQLPKDRFSAERLKGVDSTLKIQPAKLEDSAVYLCASSPGRPGTGELFFGEGSRLTVL.

V gene TRBV7-2 combines with J gene TRBJ2-5, with 8 bases fitting TRBD2. The CDR3 extends over 14 amino acids. CDR1 and CDR2 from the germline V gene are SGHTA and FQGNSA. The junction had 5 bases not matched to a gene; V was cut back by 3 bases and J by 5 bases. As DNA, the CDR3 is TGTGCCAGCAGCTTCCAGCGGGAGATCGAGACCCAGTACTTC. Protein sequence: CASSFQREIETQYF.

This clonotype appeared once. The V gene is TRBV6-6, the J gene TRBJ2-7; D is possibly TRBD1 or TRBD2 (5 bases each). V lost 6 bases, J lost 10 bases, and 13 bases lay in between. Germline CDR1 MNHNY, CDR2 SVGAGI (reference sequence). The CDR3 loop spans 11 amino acids. This chain's CDR3 is CASSPGTTQYF. The DNA of the CDR3 is TGTGCCAGCAGCCCAGGGACCACACAGTACTTC.

The V and J genes are TRBV6-4 and TRBJ2-7; TRBD2 aligns across 10 bases. The germline V gene has CDR1 MRHNA and CDR2 SNTAGT. With 6 bases clipped from V and 5 bases from J, the junction kept 22 bases outside the gene matches. This CDR3 has 19 amino acids. Here the CDR3 reads CASRDLSRGSSGRFNEQYF. The CDR3 coding sequence is TGTGCCAGCAGGGATCTGAGCAGGGGTAGTAGCGGGAGGTTTAACGAGCAGTACTTC.